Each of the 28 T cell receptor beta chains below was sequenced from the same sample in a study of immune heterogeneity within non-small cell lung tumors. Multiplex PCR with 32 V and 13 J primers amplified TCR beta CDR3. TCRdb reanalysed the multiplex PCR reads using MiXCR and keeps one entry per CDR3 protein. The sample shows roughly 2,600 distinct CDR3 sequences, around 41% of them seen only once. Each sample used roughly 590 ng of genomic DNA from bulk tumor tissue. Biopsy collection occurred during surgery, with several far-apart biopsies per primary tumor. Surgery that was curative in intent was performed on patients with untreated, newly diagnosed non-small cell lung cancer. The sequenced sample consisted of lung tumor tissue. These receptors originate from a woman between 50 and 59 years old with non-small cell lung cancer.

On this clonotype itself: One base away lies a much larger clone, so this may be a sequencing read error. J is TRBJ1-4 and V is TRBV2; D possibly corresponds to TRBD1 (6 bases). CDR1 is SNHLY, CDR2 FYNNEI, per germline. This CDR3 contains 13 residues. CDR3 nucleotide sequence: TGTTCCAGCAGTACGGGACAAAATGAAAAACTGTTTTTT. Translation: CSSSTGQNEKLFF.

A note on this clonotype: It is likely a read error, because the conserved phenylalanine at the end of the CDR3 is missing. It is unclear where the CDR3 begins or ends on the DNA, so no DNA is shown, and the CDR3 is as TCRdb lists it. This chain's CDR3 is CASSFTSGQGNHEQYFGP. The V gene is TRBV5-1, the J gene TRBJ2-3; the DNA was not compared with TRBD1, the D call given in the table. The CDR3 has 18 amino acids, counting both end residues. Germline CDR1 and CDR2: SGHRS and YFSETQ.

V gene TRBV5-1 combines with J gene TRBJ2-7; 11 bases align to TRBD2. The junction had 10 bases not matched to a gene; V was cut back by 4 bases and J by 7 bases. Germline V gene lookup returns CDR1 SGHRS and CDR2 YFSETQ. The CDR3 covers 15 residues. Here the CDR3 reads CASSLTSGRLNEQYF. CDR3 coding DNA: TGCGCCAGCAGCCTTACTAGCGGGAGATTGAATGAGCAGTACTTC. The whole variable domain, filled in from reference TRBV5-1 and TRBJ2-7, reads KAGVTQTPRYLIKTRGQQVTLSCSPISGHRSVSWYQQTPGQGLQFLFEYFSETQRNKGNFPGRFSGRQFSNSRSEMNVSTLELGDSALYLCASSLTSGRLNEQYFGPGTRLTVT.

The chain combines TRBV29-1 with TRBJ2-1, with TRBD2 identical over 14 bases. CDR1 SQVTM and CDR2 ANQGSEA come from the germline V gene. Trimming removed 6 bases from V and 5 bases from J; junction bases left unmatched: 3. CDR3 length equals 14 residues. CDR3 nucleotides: TGCAGCGTGTGGGGACTAGCGGGGGACAATGAGCAGTTCTTC. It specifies CSVWGLAGDNEQFF.

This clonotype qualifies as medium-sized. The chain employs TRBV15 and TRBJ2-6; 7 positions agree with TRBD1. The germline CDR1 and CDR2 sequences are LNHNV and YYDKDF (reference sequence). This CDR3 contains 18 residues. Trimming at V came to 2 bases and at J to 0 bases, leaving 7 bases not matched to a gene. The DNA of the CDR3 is TGTGCCACCAGCAGACGACAGGGAAGGAGCTCTGGGGCCAACGTCCTGACTTTC. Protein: CATSRRQGRSSGANVLTF.

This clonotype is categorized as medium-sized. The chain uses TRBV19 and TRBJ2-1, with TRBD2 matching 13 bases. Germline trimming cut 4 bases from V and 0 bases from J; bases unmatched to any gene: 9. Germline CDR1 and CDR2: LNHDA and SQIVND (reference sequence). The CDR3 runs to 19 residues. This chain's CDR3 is CASSTLRGLAGPSYNEQFF. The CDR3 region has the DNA TGTGCCAGTAGTACGCTAAGGGGACTAGCGGGACCCTCCTACAATGAGCAGTTCTTC. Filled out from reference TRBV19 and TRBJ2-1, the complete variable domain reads DGGITQSPKYLFRKEGQNVTLSCEQNLNHDAMYWYRQDPGQGLRLIYYSQIVNDFQKGDIAEGYSVSREKKESFPLTVTSAQKNPTAFYLCASSTLRGLAGPSYNEQFFGPGTRLTVL.

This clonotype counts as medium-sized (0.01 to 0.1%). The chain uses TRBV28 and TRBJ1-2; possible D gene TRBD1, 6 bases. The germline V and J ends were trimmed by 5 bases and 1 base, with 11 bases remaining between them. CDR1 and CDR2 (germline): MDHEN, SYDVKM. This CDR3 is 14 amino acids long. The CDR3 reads CASSVQGGNYGYTF. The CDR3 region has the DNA TGTGCCAGCAGTGTACAGGGTGGTAACTATGGCTACACCTTC.

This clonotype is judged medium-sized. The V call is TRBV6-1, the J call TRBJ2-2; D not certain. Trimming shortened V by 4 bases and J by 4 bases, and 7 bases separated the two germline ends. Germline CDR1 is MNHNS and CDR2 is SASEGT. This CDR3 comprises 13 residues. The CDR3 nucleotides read TGTGCCAGCAGTGTGTCGGTCACCGGGGAGCTGTTTTTT. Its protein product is CASSVSVTGELFF.

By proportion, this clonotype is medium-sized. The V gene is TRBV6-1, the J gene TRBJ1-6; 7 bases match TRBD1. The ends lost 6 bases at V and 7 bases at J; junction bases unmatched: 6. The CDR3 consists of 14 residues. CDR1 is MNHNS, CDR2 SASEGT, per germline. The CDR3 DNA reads TGTGCCAGCAGGACGACAGGGAGGAATTCACCCCTCCACTTT. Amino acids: CASRTTGRNSPLHF.

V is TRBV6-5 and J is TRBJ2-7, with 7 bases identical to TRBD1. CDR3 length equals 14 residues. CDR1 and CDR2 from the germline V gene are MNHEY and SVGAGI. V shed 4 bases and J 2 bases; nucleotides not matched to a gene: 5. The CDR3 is CASSSRDRTYEQYF. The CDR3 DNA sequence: TGTGCCAGCAGTTCCCGGGACAGAACCTACGAGCAGTACTTC.

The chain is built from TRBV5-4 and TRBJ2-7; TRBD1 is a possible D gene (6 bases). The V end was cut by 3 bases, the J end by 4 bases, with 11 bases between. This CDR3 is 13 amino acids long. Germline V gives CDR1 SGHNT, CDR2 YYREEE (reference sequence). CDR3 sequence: CASSSGTLYEQYF. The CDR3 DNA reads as TGTGCCAGCAGCTCCGGGACACTTTACGAGCAGTACTTC.

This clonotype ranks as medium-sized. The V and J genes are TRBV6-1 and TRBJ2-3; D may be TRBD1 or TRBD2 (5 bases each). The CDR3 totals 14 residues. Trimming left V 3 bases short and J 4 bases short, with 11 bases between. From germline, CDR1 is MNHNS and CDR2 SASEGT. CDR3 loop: CASSDVRGPDTQYF. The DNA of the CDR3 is TGTGCCAGCAGTGATGTTAGGGGACCAGATACGCAGTATTTT.

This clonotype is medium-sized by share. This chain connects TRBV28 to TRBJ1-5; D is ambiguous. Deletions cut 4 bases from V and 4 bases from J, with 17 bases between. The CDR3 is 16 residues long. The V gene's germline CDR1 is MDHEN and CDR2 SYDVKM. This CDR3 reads CASSSTSGMENQPQHF. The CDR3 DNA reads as TGTGCCAGCAGTTCCACCTCGGGTATGGAGAATCAGCCCCAGCATTTT.

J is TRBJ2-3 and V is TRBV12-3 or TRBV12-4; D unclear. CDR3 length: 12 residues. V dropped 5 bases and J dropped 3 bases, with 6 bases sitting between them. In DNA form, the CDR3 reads TGTGCCAGCAGTCCTTATACAGATACGCAGTATTTT. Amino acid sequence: CASSPYTDTQYF.

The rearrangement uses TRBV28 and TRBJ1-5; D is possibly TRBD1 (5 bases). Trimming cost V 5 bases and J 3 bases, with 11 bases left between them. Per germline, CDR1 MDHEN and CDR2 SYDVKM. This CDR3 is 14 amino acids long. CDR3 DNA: TGTGCCAGCAGTGGAACGGGGCCCAATCAGCCCCAGCATTTT. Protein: CASSGTGPNQPQHF.

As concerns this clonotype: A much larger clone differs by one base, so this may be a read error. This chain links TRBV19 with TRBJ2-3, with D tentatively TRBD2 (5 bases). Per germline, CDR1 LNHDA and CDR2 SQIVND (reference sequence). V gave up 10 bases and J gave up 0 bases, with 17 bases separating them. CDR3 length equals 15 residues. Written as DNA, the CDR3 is TGTGCCATTCAGCCCCGACGGGAAAGCACAGATACGCAGTATTTT. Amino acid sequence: CAIQPRRESTDTQYF.

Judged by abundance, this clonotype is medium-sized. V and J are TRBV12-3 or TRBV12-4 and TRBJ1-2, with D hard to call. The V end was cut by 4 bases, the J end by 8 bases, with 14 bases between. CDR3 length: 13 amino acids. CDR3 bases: TGTGCCAGCAGTTCCGCCGGATTCGGCGGCTACACCTTC. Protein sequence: CASSSAGFGGYTF.

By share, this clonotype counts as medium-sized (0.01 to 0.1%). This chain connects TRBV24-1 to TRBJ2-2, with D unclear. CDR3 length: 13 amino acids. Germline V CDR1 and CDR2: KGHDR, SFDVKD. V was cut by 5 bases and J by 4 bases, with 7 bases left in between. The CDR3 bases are TGTGCCACCAGTGCACAGTCCACCGGGGAGCTGTTTTTT. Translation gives CATSAQSTGELFF.

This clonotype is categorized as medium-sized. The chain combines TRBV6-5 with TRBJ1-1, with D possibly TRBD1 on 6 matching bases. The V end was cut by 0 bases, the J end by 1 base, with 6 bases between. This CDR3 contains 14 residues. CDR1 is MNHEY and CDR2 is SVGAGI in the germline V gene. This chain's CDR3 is CASSYSTGNTEAFF. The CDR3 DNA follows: TGTGCCAGCAGTTACTCGACAGGGAACACTGAAGCTTTCTTT.

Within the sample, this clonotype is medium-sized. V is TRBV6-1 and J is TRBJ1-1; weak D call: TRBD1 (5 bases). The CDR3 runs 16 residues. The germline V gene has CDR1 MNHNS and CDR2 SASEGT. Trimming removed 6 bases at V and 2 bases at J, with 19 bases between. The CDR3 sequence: CASRPGTEGYNTEAFF. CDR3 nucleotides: TGTGCCAGCAGACCCGGGACGGAGGGATACAACACTGAAGCTTTCTTT.

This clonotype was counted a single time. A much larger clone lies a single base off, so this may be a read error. DNA for the CDR3: TGTGCCAGCAGTCCGGGACAGGGGAGGGAGACCCAGTACTTC. This codes for CASSPGQGRETQYF. The chain has TRBV28 and TRBJ2-5, with 10 bases that match TRBD1. The length of the CDR3 is 14 residues. From germline, CDR1 is MDHEN and CDR2 SYDVKM. The V segment lost 5 bases and the J segment 5 bases; nucleotides outside the gene matches: 5.

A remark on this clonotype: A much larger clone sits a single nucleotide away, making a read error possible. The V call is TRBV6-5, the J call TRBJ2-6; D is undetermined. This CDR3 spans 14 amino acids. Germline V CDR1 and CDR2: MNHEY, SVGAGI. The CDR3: CASIYSIGANVLTF. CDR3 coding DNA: TGTGCCAGCATTTACTCGATCGGGGCCAACGTCCTGACTTTC.

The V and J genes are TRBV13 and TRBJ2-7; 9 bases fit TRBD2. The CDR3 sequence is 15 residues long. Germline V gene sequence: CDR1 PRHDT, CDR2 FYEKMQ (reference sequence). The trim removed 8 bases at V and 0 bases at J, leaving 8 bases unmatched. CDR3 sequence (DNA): TGTGCCAGCTCCCAAGCGGGGGGTGTCTCCTACGAGCAGTACTTC. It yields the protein CASSQAGGVSYEQYF.

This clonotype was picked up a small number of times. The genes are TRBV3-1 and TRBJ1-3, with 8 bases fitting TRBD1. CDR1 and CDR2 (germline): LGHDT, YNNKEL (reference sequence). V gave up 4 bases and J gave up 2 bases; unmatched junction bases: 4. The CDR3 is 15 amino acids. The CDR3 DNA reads TGTGCCAGCAGCCGCCAGGGGGCGCCTGGAAACACCATATATTTT. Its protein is CASSRQGAPGNTIYF.

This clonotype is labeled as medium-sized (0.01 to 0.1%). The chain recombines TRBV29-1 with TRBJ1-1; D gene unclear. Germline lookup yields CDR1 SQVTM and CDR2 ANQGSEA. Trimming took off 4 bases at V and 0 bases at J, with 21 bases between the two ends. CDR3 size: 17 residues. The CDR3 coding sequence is TGCAGCGTTGGGTTTGGTTCTGGACGGATCATGAACACTGAAGCTTTCTTT. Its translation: CSVGFGSGRIMNTEAFF.

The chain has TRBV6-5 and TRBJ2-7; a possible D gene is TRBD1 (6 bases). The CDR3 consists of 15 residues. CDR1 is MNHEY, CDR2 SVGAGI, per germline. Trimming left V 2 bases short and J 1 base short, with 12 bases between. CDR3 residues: CASSYLQGRSYEQYF. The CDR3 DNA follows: TGTGCCAGCAGTTACCTCCAGGGGCGATCCTACGAGCAGTACTTC.

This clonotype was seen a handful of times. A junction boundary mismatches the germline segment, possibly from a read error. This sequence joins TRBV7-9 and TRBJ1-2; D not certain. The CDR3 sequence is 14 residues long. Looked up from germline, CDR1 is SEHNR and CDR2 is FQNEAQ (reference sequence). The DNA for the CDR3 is TGTGCCAGCAGCGCCAGCGACGGTTACTATGCCTACATCTTC. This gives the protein CASSASDGYYAYIF. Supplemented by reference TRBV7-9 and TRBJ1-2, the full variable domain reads DTGVSQNPRHKITKRGQNVTFRCDPISEHNRLYWYRQTLGQGPEFLTYFQNEAQLEKSRLLSDRFSAERPKGSFSTLEIQRTEQGDSAMYLCASSASDGYYAYIFGSGTRLTVV.

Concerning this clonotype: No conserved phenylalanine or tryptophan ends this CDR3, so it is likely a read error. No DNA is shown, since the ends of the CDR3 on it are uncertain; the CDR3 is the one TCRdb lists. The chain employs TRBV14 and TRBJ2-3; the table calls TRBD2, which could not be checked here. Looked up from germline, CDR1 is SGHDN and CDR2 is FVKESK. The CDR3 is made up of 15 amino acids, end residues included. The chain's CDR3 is CASSPLQDYEQYFGP.